This entry describes one TCR beta chain. Its antigen remains undetermined. Sequencing took place on an Illumina HiSeq 2000. 5'RACE template switching, by which a universal primer site and unique molecular identifiers were added, was used to make TCR beta cDNA libraries. Synthesis of cDNA was primed from the TCR beta constant segment and was followed by two consecutive PCR amplification steps. Turning to the authors' computational methods: MIGEC handled demultiplexing of the reads and grouping by UMI, while MiTCR was used to assemble and quantify clonotypes. To exclude erroneous sequences, only TCR cDNA sequences supported by at least two reads were retained. The tcR package was used for downstream repertoire analysis, and clonotypes were matched across fractions by CDR3 nucleotide sequence plus V segment. VDJmatch was used to annotate antigen specificity against VDJdb, with one amino acid substitution in CDR3 allowed. TCRdb reprocessed the reads; each CDR3 protein sequence makes one entry, and DNA is unavailable. TCRdb's processing, not the authors' own work, is the source of the V and J calls. This sample's clone table shows about 110,000 distinct CDR3 sequences. In total, the top ten clones hold approximately 17% of the sample.

HCMV-specific IgG was detected in serum with a commercial ELISA kit to determine HCMV serostatus. Ficoll density gradient centrifugation was used to isolate peripheral blood mononuclear cells from blood. This specimen belongs to a study of T cells expressing NK-cell markers (dated by TCRdb to 2018 to 2020). Background for the entire study: In sorted CD3+CD56+NKG2C+, CD3+CD56+NKG2C- and CD3+CD56-NKG2C+ T-cell subsets from several donors, TCR beta-chain repertoires were profiled. Among the eight sequenced donors, only one was HCMV-seronegative, while the other seven were HCMV-seropositive. Libraries were sequenced as 2 x 150 bp reads on Illumina HiSeq 2000/2500, MiSeq or NextSeq. Randomly selected healthy volunteers, three men and five women, were used as the eight sequenced donors. Overall results and qualifications from the work: Those dominant clonotypes were again the most abundant among CD3+CD56-NKG2C+ cells in a handful of donors, at about 25-60.1%. In more than 5 donors, the dominant CD3+CD56+NKG2C+ clonotypes ranked among the top 10 CD8+ clonotypes, making up roughly 1.0-8% of CD8+ T cells. It remained unclear whether the expanded NKG2C-expressing T cell clones were specific for HCMV antigens.

Inclusive of the bounding cysteine and phenylalanine, the CDR3 is 15 residues long. No DNA is recorded. The germline V gene sets CDR1 to SGHTA and CDR2 to FQGNSA. The specimen sequenced was blood T cells: a sorted CD56 or NKG2C T cell subset, CD4+ or CD8+ T cells, or bulk PBMC T cells (not recorded which). The origin of this receptor is a woman between 18 and 70 years old in good health. The chain is made from TRBV7-2 and TRBJ2-3; the D gene TCRdb calls, TRBD1, cannot be checked with no DNA. The CDR3 reads as follows: CASSYGQGGADTQYF.